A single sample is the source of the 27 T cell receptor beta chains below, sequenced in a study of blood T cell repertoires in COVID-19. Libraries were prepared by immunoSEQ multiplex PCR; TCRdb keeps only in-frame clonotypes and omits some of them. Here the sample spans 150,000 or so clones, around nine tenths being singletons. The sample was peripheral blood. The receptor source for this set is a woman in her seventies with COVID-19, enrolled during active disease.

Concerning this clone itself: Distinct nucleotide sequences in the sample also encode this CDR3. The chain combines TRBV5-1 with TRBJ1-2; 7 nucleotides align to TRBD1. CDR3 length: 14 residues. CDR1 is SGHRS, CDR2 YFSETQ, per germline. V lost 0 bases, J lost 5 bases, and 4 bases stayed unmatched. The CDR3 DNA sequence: TGCGCCAGCAGCTTGGGACAGGGCACTTATGGCTACACCTTC. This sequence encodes CASSLGQGTYGYTF.

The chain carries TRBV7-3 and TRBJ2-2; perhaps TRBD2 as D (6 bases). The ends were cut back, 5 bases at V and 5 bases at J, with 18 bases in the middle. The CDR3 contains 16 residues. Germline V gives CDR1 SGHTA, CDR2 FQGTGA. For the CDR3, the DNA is TGTGCCAGCAGCCGCGCAACGGGGGTAGTTACCGGGGAGCTGTTTTTT. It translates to CASSRATGVVTGELFF.

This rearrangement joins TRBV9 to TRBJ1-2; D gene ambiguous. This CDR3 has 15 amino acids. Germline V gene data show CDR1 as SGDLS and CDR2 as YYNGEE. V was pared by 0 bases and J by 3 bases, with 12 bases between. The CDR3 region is CASSVAEGIDYGYTF. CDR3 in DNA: TGTGCCAGCAGCGTAGCTGAGGGAATTGACTATGGCTACACCTTC. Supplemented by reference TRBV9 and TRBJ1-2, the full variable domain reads DSGVTQTPKHLITATGQRVTLRCSPRSGDLSVYWYQQSLDQGLQFLIQYYNGEERAKGNILERFSAQQFPDLHSELNLSSLELGDSALYFCASSVAEGIDYGYTFGSGTRLTVV.

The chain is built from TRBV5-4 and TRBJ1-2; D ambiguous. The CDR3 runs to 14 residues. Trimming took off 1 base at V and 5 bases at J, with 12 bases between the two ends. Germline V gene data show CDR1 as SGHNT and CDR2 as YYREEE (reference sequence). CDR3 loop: CASSLKTYEYGYTF. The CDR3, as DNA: TGTGCCAGCAGCTTGAAAACTTACGAATATGGCTACACCTTC.

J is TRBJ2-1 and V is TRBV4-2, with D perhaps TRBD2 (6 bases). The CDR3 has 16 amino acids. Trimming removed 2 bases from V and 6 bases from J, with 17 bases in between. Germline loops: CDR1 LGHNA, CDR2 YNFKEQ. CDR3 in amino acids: CASSQLTGGAANEQFF. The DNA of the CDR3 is TGTGCCAGCAGCCAACTTACGGGCGGGGCCGCCAATGAGCAGTTCTTC.

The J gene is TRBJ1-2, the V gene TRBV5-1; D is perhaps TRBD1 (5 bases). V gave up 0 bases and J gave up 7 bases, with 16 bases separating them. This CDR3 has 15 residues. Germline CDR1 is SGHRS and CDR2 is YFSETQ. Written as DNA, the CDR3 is TGCGCCAGCAGCTTGGTACCCAGGGATCGGAGTGGCTACACCTTC. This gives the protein CASSLVPRDRSGYTF.

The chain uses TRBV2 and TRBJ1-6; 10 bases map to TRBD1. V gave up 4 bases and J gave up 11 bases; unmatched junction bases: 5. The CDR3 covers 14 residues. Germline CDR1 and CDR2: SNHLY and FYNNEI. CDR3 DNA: TGTGCCAGCAGTGGGACAGGGGGAAGGCCACCCCTCCACTTT. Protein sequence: CASSGTGGRPPLHF.

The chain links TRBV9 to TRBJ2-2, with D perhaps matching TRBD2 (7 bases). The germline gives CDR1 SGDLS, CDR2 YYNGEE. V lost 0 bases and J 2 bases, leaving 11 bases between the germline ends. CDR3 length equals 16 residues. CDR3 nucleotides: TGTGCCAGCAGCGTAGGCGGCGGGGGCAACACCGGGGAGCTGTTTTTT. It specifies CASSVGGGGNTGELFF.

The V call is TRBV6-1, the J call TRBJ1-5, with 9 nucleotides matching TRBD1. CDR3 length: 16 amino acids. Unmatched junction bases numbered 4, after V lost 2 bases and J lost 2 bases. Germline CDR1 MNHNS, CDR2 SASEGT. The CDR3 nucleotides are TGTGCCAGCAGTGAACACAGGGGGCATGGCAATCAGCCCCAGCATTTT. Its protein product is CASSEHRGHGNQPQHF.

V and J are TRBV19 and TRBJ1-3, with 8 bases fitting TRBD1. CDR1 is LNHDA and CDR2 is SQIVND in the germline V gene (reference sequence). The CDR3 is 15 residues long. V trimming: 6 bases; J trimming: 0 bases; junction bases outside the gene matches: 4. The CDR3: CASRDDRGSGNTIYF. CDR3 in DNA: TGTGCCAGTAGAGATGACAGGGGCTCTGGAAACACCATATATTTT. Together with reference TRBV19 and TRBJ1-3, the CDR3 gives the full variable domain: DGGITQSPKYLFRKEGQNVTLSCEQNLNHDAMYWYRQDPGQGLRLIYYSQIVNDFQKGDIAEGYSVSREKKESFPLTVTSAQKNPTAFYLCASRDDRGSGNTIYFGEGSWLTVV.

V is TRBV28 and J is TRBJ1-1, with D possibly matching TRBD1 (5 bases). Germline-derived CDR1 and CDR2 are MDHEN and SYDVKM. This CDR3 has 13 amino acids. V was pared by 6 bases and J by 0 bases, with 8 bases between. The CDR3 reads CASRTVMNTEAFF. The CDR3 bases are TGTGCCAGCAGGACAGTTATGAACACTGAAGCTTTCTTT.

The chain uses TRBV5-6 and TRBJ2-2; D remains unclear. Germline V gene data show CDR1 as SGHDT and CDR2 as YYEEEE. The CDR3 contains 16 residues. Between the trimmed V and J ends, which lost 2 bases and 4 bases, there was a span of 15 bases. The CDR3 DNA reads TGTGCCAGCAGCTTTCGAGTTACCGCGGCCACCGGGGAGCTGTTTTTT. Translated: CASSFRVTAATGELFF.

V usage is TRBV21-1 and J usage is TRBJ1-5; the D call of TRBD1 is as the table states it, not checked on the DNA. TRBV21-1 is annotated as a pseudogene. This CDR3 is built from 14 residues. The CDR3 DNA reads TGTGCCAGCAGATTGACAGGGAGCAATCAGCCCCAGCATTTT. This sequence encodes CASRLTGSNQPQHF.

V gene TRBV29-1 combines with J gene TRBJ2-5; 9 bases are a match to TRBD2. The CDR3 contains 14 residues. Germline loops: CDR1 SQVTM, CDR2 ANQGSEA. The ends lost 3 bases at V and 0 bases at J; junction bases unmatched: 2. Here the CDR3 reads CSVDLAGNQETQYF. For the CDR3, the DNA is TGCAGCGTTGACCTAGCGGGGAACCAAGAGACCCAGTACTTC.

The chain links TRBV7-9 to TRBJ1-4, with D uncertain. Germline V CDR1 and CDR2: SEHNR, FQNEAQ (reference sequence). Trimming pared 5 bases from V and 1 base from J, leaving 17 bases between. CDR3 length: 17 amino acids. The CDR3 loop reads CASSHEVLWRTNEKLFF. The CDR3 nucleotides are TGTGCCAGCAGCCACGAGGTATTGTGGAGAACTAATGAAAAACTGTTTTTT.

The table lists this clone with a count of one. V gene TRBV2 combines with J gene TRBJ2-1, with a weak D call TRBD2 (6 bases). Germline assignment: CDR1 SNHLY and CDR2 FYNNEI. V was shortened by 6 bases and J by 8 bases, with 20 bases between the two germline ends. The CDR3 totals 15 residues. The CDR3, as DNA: TGTGCCAGCAGCGATGGAGGGGTCGTAGTCGATGAGCAGTTCTTC. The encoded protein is CASSDGGVVVDEQFF.

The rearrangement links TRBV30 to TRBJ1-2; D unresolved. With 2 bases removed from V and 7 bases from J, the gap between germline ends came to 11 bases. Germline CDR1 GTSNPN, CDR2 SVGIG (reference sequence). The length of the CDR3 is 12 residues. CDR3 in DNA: TGTGCCTGGAGTTCAGGCTTTAGTGGCTACACCTTC. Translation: CAWSSGFSGYTF.

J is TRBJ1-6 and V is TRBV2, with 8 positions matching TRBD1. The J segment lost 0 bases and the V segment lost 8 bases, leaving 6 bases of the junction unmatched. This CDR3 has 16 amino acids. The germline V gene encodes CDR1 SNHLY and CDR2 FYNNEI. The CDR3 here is CASSGQGSSYNSPLHF. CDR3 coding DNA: TGTGCCAGCTCCGGACAGGGCAGCTCCTATAATTCACCCCTCCACTTT.

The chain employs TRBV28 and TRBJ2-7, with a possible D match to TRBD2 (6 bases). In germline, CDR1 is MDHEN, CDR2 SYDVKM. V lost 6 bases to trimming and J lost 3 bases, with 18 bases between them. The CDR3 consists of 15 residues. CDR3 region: CASSSHTGSIYEQYF. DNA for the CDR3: TGTGCCAGCAGCTCCCATACCGGGAGCATCTACGAGCAGTACTTC.

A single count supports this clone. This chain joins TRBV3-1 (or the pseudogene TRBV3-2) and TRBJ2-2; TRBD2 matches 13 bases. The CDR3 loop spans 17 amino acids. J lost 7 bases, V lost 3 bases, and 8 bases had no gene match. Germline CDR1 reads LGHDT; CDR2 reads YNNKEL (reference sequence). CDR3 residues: CASSHARTSGSGGELFF. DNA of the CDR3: TGTGCCAGCAGCCACGCCAGGACTAGCGGGAGCGGCGGGGAGCTGTTTTTT.

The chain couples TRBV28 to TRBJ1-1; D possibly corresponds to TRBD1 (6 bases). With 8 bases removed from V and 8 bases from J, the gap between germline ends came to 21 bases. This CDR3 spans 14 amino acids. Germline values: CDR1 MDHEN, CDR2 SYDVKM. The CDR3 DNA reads TGTGCCAGCTGCTTGGACAGAGCAGTACCGGAAGCTTTCTTT. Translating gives CASCLDRAVPEAFF. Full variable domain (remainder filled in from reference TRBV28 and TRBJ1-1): DVKVTQSSRYLVKRTGEKVFLECVQDMDHENMFWYRQDPGLGLRLIYFSYDVKMKEKGDIPEGYSVSREKKERFSLILESASTNQTSMYLCASCLDRAVPEAFFGQGTRLTVV.

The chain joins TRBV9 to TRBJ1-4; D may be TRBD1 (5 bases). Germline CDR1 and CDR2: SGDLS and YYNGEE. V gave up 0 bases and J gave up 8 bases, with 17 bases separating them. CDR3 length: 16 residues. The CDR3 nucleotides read TGTGCCAGCAGCGTAGGTTGGACAACCCAGAGGGAAAAACTGTTTTTT. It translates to CASSVGWTTQREKLFF. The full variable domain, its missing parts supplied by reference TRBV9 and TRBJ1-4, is DSGVTQTPKHLITATGQRVTLRCSPRSGDLSVYWYQQSLDQGLQFLIQYYNGEERAKGNILERFSAQQFPDLHSELNLSSLELGDSALYFCASSVGWTTQREKLFFGSGTQLSVL.

CDR3 amino acids: CASREWTGWEKLFF. The CDR3 bases are TGTGCCAGCAGGGAGTGGACAGGGTGGGAAAAACTGTTTTTT. This rearrangement joins TRBV28 to TRBJ1-4; 8 bases are shared with TRBD1. This CDR3 spans 14 amino acids. Germline V CDR1 and CDR2: MDHEN, SYDVKM. V lost 6 bases and J lost 8; bases outside the gene matches: 8.

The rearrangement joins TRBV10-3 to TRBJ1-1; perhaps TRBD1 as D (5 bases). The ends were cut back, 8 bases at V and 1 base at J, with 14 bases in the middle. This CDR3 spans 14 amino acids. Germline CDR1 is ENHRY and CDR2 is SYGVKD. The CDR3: CAIGGEVANTEAFF. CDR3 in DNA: TGTGCCATCGGGGGGGAGGTGGCGAACACTGAAGCTTTCTTT.

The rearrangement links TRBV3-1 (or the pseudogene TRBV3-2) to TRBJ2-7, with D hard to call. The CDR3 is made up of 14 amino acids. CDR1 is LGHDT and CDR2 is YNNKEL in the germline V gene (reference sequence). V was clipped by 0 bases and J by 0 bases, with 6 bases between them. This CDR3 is CASSQDPHSYEQYF. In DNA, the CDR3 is TGTGCCAGCAGCCAAGATCCCCACTCCTACGAGCAGTACTTC.

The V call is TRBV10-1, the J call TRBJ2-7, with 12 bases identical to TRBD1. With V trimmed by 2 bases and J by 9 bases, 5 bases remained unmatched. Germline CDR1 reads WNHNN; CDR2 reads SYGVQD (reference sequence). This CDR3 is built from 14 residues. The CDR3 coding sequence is TGCGCCAGCAGTGAGCGGGACAGGGGGCTGGCGCAGTACTTC. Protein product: CASSERDRGLAQYF.

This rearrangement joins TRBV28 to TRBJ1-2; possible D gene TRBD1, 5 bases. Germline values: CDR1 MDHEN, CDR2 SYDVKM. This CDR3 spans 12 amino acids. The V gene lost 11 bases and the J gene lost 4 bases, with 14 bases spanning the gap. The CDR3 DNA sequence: TGTGCCTTGAGTGGGGCCCGCTATGGCTACACCTTC. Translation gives CALSGARYGYTF.